Each of the 20 T cell receptor beta chains below was sequenced from the same sample in a study of Graves' ophthalmopathy and Graves' hyperthyroidism. The authors amplified TCR beta CDR3 regions, and they did so from RNA transcripts for repertoire sequencing. HTBI-primed first-round RT-PCR preceded second-round multiplex PCR. TCRdb re-called the multiplex PCR reads with MiXCR, one entry per CDR3 protein. The table lists hundreds of thousands of distinct CDR3 sequences, under 25% of them singletons. Specimen: peripheral blood. Receptors originate from a woman aged 18-30 years with stable Graves' hyperthyroidism.

The chain links TRBV5-1 to TRBJ2-2; 9 bases agree with TRBD1. V dropped 5 bases and J dropped 3; count of bases not matched to a gene: 5. CDR3 length: 15 residues. Germline loops: CDR1 SGHRS, CDR2 YFSETQ. The CDR3 nucleotides are TGCGCCAGCAGTCCGGGACAGGGAGACACCGGGGAGCTGTTTTTT. It codes for CASSPGQGDTGELFF.

This clonotype was picked up many times. This sequence joins TRBV4-2 and TRBJ2-3, with D tentatively TRBD1 or TRBD2 (5 bases each). Trimming took 4 bases from V and 0 from J, leaving 29 bases between them. The CDR3 covers 21 residues. Germline assignment: CDR1 LGHNA and CDR2 YNFKEQ. The CDR3 loop reads CASSLLAVTYPGTASTDTQYF. The CDR3 nucleotides read TGTGCCAGCAGCCTCTTAGCAGTAACATACCCGGGGACGGCTAGCACAGATACGCAGTATTTT.

Many counts were recorded for this clonotype. The rearrangement links TRBV20-1 to TRBJ1-3; D ambiguous. V was shortened by 4 bases and J by 0 bases, with 13 bases between the two germline ends. Germline CDR1 is DFQATT and CDR2 is SNEGSKA (reference sequence). The CDR3 runs to 15 residues. DNA for the CDR3: TGCAGTGCTATGGTCAGGTCTCACTCTGGAAACACCATATATTTT. This translates into CSAMVRSHSGNTIYF.

This chain uses TRBV28 with TRBJ1-1; no firm D call. Germline V lookup: CDR1 MDHEN, CDR2 SYDVKM. V was shortened by 7 bases and J by 2 bases, with 11 bases between the two germline ends. This CDR3 contains 13 residues. The CDR3 region has the DNA TGTGCCAGCAAGGGCCATATAAACACTGAAGCTTTCTTT. It encodes CASKGHINTEAFF.

This clonotype has just a few counts. The J gene is TRBJ2-5, the V gene TRBV20-1, with 8 bases lining up with TRBD2. The germline gives CDR1 DFQATT, CDR2 SNEGSKA (reference sequence). The CDR3 consists of 13 residues. Trimming cost V 3 bases and J 1 base; bases outside gene matches: 1. In nucleotides, the CDR3 is TGCAGTGCTAGCGGGAGGGCCCAAGAGACCCAGTACTTC. Amino acids: CSASGRAQETQYF.

This clonotype was recorded many times. The chain links TRBV24-1 to TRBJ1-1; 9 bases match TRBD1. Germline V gene data show CDR1 as KGHDR and CDR2 as SFDVKD. Trimming at V came to 7 bases and at J to 1 base, leaving 3 bases not matched to a gene. CDR3 size: 14 residues. As DNA, the CDR3 is TGTGCCACCAGGGGACAGGGCCAGAACACTGAAGCTTTCTTT. Residues: CATRGQGQNTEAFF.

There are many counts of this clonotype. The rearrangement joins TRBV20-1 to TRBJ2-5, with 9 positions matching TRBD2. V gave up 5 bases and J gave up 1 base; unmatched junction bases: 5. The CDR3 has 14 amino acids. Looked up from germline, CDR1 is DFQATT and CDR2 is SNEGSKA (reference sequence). The chain's CDR3 is CSAHPSGIQETQYF. In DNA, the CDR3 is TGCAGTGCTCATCCTAGCGGGATCCAAGAGACCCAGTACTTC.

A remark on this clonotype: The missing conserved phenylalanine or tryptophan at the end of this CDR3 makes a read error likely. The rearrangement uses TRBV20-1 and TRBJ2-7; the match to TRBD2 covers 7 bases. The germline gives CDR1 DFQATT, CDR2 SNEGSKA (reference sequence). The length of the CDR3 is 13 residues. CDR3 region: CSARSGLNYGQYY. CDR3 coding DNA: TGCAGTGCTAGATCGGGACTAAACTACGGGCAGTACTAC.

Here the CDR3 reads CASSPQPRVRSYEQYF. The CDR3 bases are TGTGCCAGCAGTCCACAGCCAAGAGTCCGGTCCTACGAGCAGTACTTC. This chain uses TRBV12-3 or TRBV12-4 with TRBJ2-7; D unresolved. V was cut by 5 bases and J by 1 base, with 18 bases left in between. This CDR3 comprises 16 residues.

This clonotype showed up just a few times. The genes are TRBV30 and TRBJ1-1; no reliable D call. V was cut by 4 bases and J by 6 bases, with 12 bases left in between. This CDR3 comprises 12 residues. The germline CDR1 and CDR2 sequences are GTSNPN and SVGIG (reference sequence). The CDR3 region has the DNA TGTGCCTGGATTACGTTCGCTCCTGAAGCTTTCTTT. Amino acids: CAWITFAPEAFF.

V usage is TRBV12-3 or TRBV12-4 and J usage is TRBJ2-7; D perhaps matches TRBD2 (5 bases). This CDR3 region has 13 residues. The CDR3 region has the DNA TGTGCCAGCTGTTTCACTCGGGGCTACGAGCAGTACGTC. This translates into CASCFTRGYEQYV.

The chain combines TRBV6-1 with TRBJ1-5, with D possibly TRBD1 on 6 matching bases. The V end was cut by 1 base, the J end by 6 bases, with 19 bases between. CDR3 length equals 17 residues. CDR1 is MNHNS, CDR2 SASEGT, per germline. The CDR3 DNA reads as TGTGCCAGCAGTGAAGGCCTACTCAGGGGACTCAGTCAGCCCCAGCATTTT. It translates to CASSEGLLRGLSQPQHF.

On this clonotype itself: A clone one base away is much larger, so this may be a read error. The chain uses TRBV28 and TRBJ1-5; D is uncertain. The CDR3 length is 15 residues. CDR1 and CDR2 from the germline V gene are MDHEN and SYDVKM. CDR3 sequence (DNA): TGTGCCAGCAGTTTGGTGGGTGCTAGCAATCAGCCCCAGCGTTTT. It yields the protein CASSLVGASNQPQRF.

The chain has TRBV6-5 and TRBJ1-1; D gene uncertain. Germline V gives CDR1 MNHEY, CDR2 SVGAGI. Trimming stripped 2 bases from V and 3 bases from J, with 10 bases between. This CDR3 comprises 14 residues. The CDR3 protein is CASSYQAGDTEAFF. The CDR3, as DNA: TGTGCCAGCAGTTACCAGGCTGGAGACACTGAAGCTTTCTTT.

This clonotype was counted only a few times. The chain is built from TRBV5-1 and TRBJ2-2; D is unresolved. The CDR3 totals 15 residues. Per germline, CDR1 SGHRS and CDR2 YFSETQ. Trimming took 6 bases from V and 0 from J, leaving 12 bases between them. The CDR3 here is CASTGRAANTGELFF. As DNA, the CDR3 is TGCGCCAGCACCGGCCGTGCCGCGAACACCGGGGAGCTGTTTTTT.

This clonotype was seen repeatedly, ten times or more. This sequence joins TRBV20-1 and TRBJ2-5, with TRBD1 identical over 7 bases. The CDR3 totals 16 residues. CDR1 and CDR2 (germline): DFQATT, SNEGSKA (reference sequence). Trimming removed 5 bases from V and 1 base from J; junction bases left unmatched: 13. CDR3 in amino acids: CSAEGRQGQIQETQYF. The CDR3 coding sequence is TGCAGTGCTGAAGGGAGACAGGGACAAATCCAAGAGACCCAGTACTTC.

This clonotype was seen ten or more times. This chain links TRBV7-2 with TRBJ2-2; TRBD2 is a possible D gene (5 bases). Between the trimmed V and J ends, which lost 1 base and 8 bases, there was a span of 8 bases. The CDR3 contains 13 residues. Germline V gene sequence: CDR1 SGHTA, CDR2 FQGNSA. In DNA, the CDR3 is TGTGCCAGCAGCTTAGAACGGGGAGGGGAGCTGTTTTTT. The encoded protein is CASSLERGGELFF. Drawing the rest from reference TRBV7-2 and TRBJ2-2, the complete variable domain is GAGVSQSPSNKVTEKGKDVELRCDPISGHTALYWYRQSLGQGLEFLIYFQGNSAPDKSGLPSDRFSAERTGGSVSTLTIQRTQQEDSAVYLCASSLERGGELFFGEGSRLTVL.

This clonotype has at least ten counts. The rearrangement uses TRBV7-2 and TRBJ2-5, with 9 bases that match TRBD1. V lost 4 bases and J lost 5; bases outside the gene matches: 8. The CDR3 is 15 amino acids. Looked up from germline, CDR1 is SGHTA and CDR2 is FQGNSA. As DNA, the CDR3 is TGTGCCAGCAGCTACGGCGCGGGGACAGGGGAGACCCAGTACTTC. Residues: CASSYGAGTGETQYF.

This clonotype was detected many times. This chain links TRBV7-3 with TRBJ1-1; 8 bases are a match to TRBD1. The CDR3 totals 14 residues. V lost 1 base and J lost 4; bases outside the gene matches: 2. Germline loops: CDR1 SGHTA, CDR2 FQGTGA. For the CDR3, the DNA is TGTGCCAGCAGCTTAAAACAGGGGGGCACTGAAGCTTTCTTT. Protein: CASSLKQGGTEAFF.

This clonotype was seen many times. The J gene is TRBJ2-7, the V gene TRBV2, with TRBD1 identical over 11 bases. Trimming cost V 7 bases and J 7 bases; bases outside gene matches: 6. The CDR3 is 13 residues long. Per germline, CDR1 SNHLY and CDR2 FYNNEI. CDR3 in amino acids: CASTGQGAREQYF. Here the CDR3 DNA reads TGTGCCAGCACTGGACAGGGGGCGAGGGAGCAGTACTTC.